Given below is one T cell receptor (beta chain) in context. Primers used in a second PCR of roughly 7 to 12 cycles were a sample-barcoded 5' primer and a J-beta primer mix. A template-switch adaptor containing 12 random nucleotides labeled each cDNA molecule. MiXCR, applied by TCRdb to the 5' RACE reads, yields one record per CDR3 protein. The table records over 1,200,000 distinct CDR3 sequences, roughly 60% of them present only once. CDR3 length: 12 amino acids. Trimming removed 4 bases at V and 10 bases at J, with 14 bases between. Germline V gene sequence: CDR1 SQVTM, CDR2 ANQGSEA. This sample is part of a study of blood T cells in healthy people across ages.

The source material was blood. The chain recombines TRBV29-1 with TRBJ2-1; tentatively, D is TRBD2 (6 bases). The TCR originated in a man aged 18-30 years in good health. CDR3 coding DNA: TGCAGCGTTGTTTGGCCCCGGGGGGAGCAGTTCTTC. Protein: CSVVWPRGEQFF.